This TCR beta chain originates from a study of T cells in women clearing cervical HPV infection. Each participant carried one incident cervical HPV16 infection only. Using immunoSEQ multiplex PCR, the repertoire was profiled, and TCRdb retains in-frame clones only, with some absent. The table lists about 39,000 clones. Worth noting for this clone: Sequencing ends 3 residues short of the CDR3 end; the germline J gene provides the rest.

The germline gives CDR1 SEHNR, CDR2 FQNEAQ (reference sequence). Trimming removed 5 bases from V and 8 bases from J; junction bases left unmatched: 3. The CDR3 has 13 amino acids. The sequence was collected from a woman aged 18 to 75 with a cervical HPV16 infection that either progressed to CIN3+ or cleared (not recorded which). The specimen sequenced was blood buffy coat. This chain connects TRBV7-9 to TRBJ1-3; 10 nucleotides align to TRBD1. The CDR3 is CASSRDRGDTIYF. The CDR3 DNA, read in part, is TGTGCCAGCAGCCGGGACAGGGGAGACACC.